What follows are 24 T cell receptor beta chains derived from one specimen sequenced in a study of OX40 agonist ivuxolimab in advanced cancers. Produced via immunoSEQ multiplex PCR; TCRdb's table is partial and in-frame only. The repertoire has tens of thousands of clones, more than 75% of them found once; the top ten carry roughly 1.5%. The sample here was CD4+ or CD8+ T cells sorted from blood, taken in a trial of the OX40 agonist ivuxolimab. The receptors derive from an adult with an advanced solid tumor such as melanoma, head and neck, liver or kidney cancer.

As concerns this clone: Mismatch with germline at one junction end may stem from a read error. The J gene is TRBJ2-2, the V gene TRBV11-2; 12 bases line up with TRBD2. CDR3 length: 15 residues. CDR1 is SGHAT, CDR2 FQNNGV, per germline. The CDR3 is CASSLLAGGTAELFF. CDR3 in DNA: TGTGCCAGCAGCCTACTAGCGGGAGGAACCGCGGAGCTGTTTTTT.

For this clone: Sequence at one end of the junction differs from germline and may be a read error. The chain uses TRBV29-1 and TRBJ2-3; no clear D gene. CDR3 length: 13 residues. Germline V gene lookup returns CDR1 SQVTM and CDR2 ANQGSEA. The DNA for the CDR3 is TGCAACGTTGGGGTCAGGCCCACAGATACGCAGTATTTT. This gives the protein CNVGVRPTDTQYF.

The V gene is TRBV15, the J gene TRBJ2-5; D call uncertain. This CDR3 is built from 12 residues. Per germline, CDR1 LNHNV and CDR2 YYDKDF (reference sequence). Trimming left V 1 base short and J 2 bases short, with 2 bases between. CDR3 region: CATSRGQETQYF. CDR3 DNA sequence: TGTGCCACCAGCAGAGGGCAAGAGACCCAGTACTTC.

The chain couples TRBV25-1 to TRBJ1-1; a weak D match, TRBD1 (6 bases). Germline V gene sequence: CDR1 MGHDK, CDR2 SYGVNS. Trimming removed 7 bases at V and 7 bases at J, with 19 bases between. The CDR3 extends over 14 amino acids. The CDR3 here is CASTHGQLVLEAFF. CDR3 sequence (DNA): TGTGCCAGCACCCACGGACAGTTAGTTCTTGAAGCTTTCTTT.

This chain joins TRBV6-6 and TRBJ2-5; D is possibly TRBD2 (5 bases). With 2 bases removed from V and 5 bases from J, the gap between germline ends came to 18 bases. CDR3 length: 16 residues. Germline CDR1 and CDR2: MNHNY and SVGAGI (reference sequence). CDR3 sequence: CASSYRRRSGGETQYF. CDR3 coding DNA: TGTGCCAGCAGTTACCGAAGGAGATCTGGCGGGGAGACCCAGTACTTC.

The chain employs TRBV4-1 and TRBJ2-7; possibly TRBD1 for D (5 bases). Germline assignment: CDR1 MGHRA and CDR2 YSYEKL. There are 16 residues in the CDR3. Trimming removed 1 base from V and 5 bases from J, with 18 bases in between. The CDR3 bases are TGCGCCAGCAGCCAAGCATGGTCAGGGATCGTTAACGAGCAGTACTTC. Translating gives CASSQAWSGIVNEQYF.

This clone came up a few times. The V gene is TRBV20-1, the J gene TRBJ1-1; no clear D gene. The CDR3 is 11 amino acids. The V end was cut by 3 bases, the J end by 7 bases, with 9 bases between. Germline CDR1 and CDR2: DFQATT and SNEGSKA (reference sequence). This CDR3 reads CSASFLDEAFF. The CDR3 DNA sequence: TGCAGTGCTAGCTTTCTCGATGAAGCTTTCTTT.

This clone occurred once. J is TRBJ2-3 and V is TRBV7-8, with 10 nucleotides matching TRBD1. CDR3 length equals 16 residues. V lost 5 bases and J lost 6; bases outside the gene matches: 11. Germline V gene sequence: CDR1 SGHVS, CDR2 FQNEAQ. CDR3 DNA: TGTGCCAGCAGCGACCGAAGACAGGGGGCTCGGGATACGCAGTATTTT. Translation: CASSDRRQGARDTQYF.

The CDR3 region is CSVKLHSSYNEQFF. The CDR3 DNA is TGCAGCGTAAAGCTTCATAGCTCCTACAATGAGCAGTTCTTC. V and J are TRBV29-1 and TRBJ2-1; no firm D call. CDR3 length equals 14 residues. Germline V gene sequence: CDR1 SQVTM, CDR2 ANQGSEA. V lost 6 bases to trimming and J lost 0 bases, with 12 bases between them.

This sequence joins TRBV5-1 and TRBJ1-4; possible D gene TRBD1, 5 bases. This CDR3 is built from 15 residues. Germline V gene lookup returns CDR1 SGHRS and CDR2 YFSETQ. V was cut by 0 bases and J by 0 bases, with 6 bases left in between. DNA for the CDR3: TGCGCCAGCAGCTTGGTGGGGGCAACTAATGAAAAACTGTTTTTT. Protein sequence: CASSLVGATNEKLFF.

V is TRBV7-2 and J is TRBJ2-1; unclear D gene. Germline V gene sequence: CDR1 SGHTA, CDR2 FQGNSA. The CDR3 runs 15 residues. V gave up 3 bases and J gave up 3 bases, with 12 bases separating them. This CDR3 is CASSFPARSYNEQFF. In DNA form, the CDR3 reads TGTGCCAGCAGCTTCCCAGCGAGAAGCTACAATGAGCAGTTCTTC.

J is TRBJ2-7 and V is TRBV19, with D perhaps matching TRBD2 (5 bases). The V and J ends lost 1 base and 4 bases respectively, with 14 bases between them. The CDR3 spans 15 residues. Germline loops: CDR1 LNHDA, CDR2 SQIVND (reference sequence). This chain's CDR3 is CASSIGAGDTYEQYF. The CDR3 coding sequence is TGTGCCAGTAGTATAGGGGCCGGGGATACTTACGAGCAGTACTTC.

This clone came up a few times. The chain has TRBV5-1 and TRBJ1-1; TRBD1 is a possible D gene (5 bases). CDR1 is SGHRS, CDR2 YFSETQ, per germline. The ends were cut back, 0 bases at V and 1 base at J, with 7 bases in the middle. The CDR3 loop spans 14 amino acids. CDR3 nucleotide sequence: TGCGCCAGCAGCTTGGCCGGGGGGAACACTGAAGCTTTCTTT. It translates to CASSLAGGNTEAFF.

This clone was picked up one time. The V and J genes are TRBV15 and TRBJ2-2; no clear D gene. This CDR3 is built from 16 residues. The V gene's germline CDR1 is LNHNV and CDR2 YYDKDF (reference sequence). Trimming took 0 bases from V and 5 from J, leaving 13 bases between them. CDR3 residues: CATSREYPDSTGELFF. CDR3 sequence (DNA): TGTGCCACCAGCAGAGAATACCCTGACTCGACCGGGGAGCTGTTTTTT.

The chain links TRBV28 to TRBJ2-1; D remains ambiguous. Germline lookup yields CDR1 MDHEN and CDR2 SYDVKM. CDR3 length: 13 amino acids. Trimming cost V 5 bases and J 9 bases, with 14 bases left between them. The CDR3 bases are TGTGCCAGCAGTCGTCCCCTTATGAGTGAGCAGTTCTTC. Protein: CASSRPLMSEQFF.

The genes are TRBV7-2 and TRBJ2-4; D ambiguous. V was trimmed by 5 bases and J by 0 bases, leaving 14 bases between them. Germline V gives CDR1 SGHTA, CDR2 FQGNSA. The CDR3 covers 16 residues. The CDR3 sequence: CASSRSVPGAKNIQYF. CDR3 coding DNA: TGTGCCAGCAGCCGCTCGGTCCCGGGAGCCAAAAACATTCAGTACTTC.

The chain joins TRBV18 to TRBJ2-5, with 11 bases matching TRBD2. V lost 3 bases to trimming and J lost 6 bases; unmatched junction nucleotides: 3. CDR3 length equals 14 residues. Germline loops: CDR1 KGHSH, CDR2 LQKENI. CDR3 sequence (DNA): TGTGCCAGCTCACCCGAGACTAGCGGGAAGACCCAGTACTTC. Protein product: CASSPETSGKTQYF. The full variable domain, completed using reference TRBV18 and TRBJ2-5, is NAGVMQNPRHLVRRRGQEARLRCSPMKGHSHVYWYRQLPEEGLKFMVYLQKENIIDESGMPKERFSAEFPKEGPSILRIQQVVRGDSAAYFCASSPETSGKTQYFGPGTRLLVL.

The chain is built from TRBV27 and TRBJ1-6, with 8 nucleotides matching TRBD1. Germline CDR1 is MNHEY and CDR2 is SMNVEV (reference sequence). The junction had 5 bases not matched to a gene; V was cut back by 5 bases and J by 5 bases. The CDR3 extends over 15 amino acids. The CDR3 region is CASSPGTGNNSPLHF. CDR3 bases: TGTGCCAGCAGTCCAGGGACAGGCAATAATTCACCCCTCCACTTT.

J is TRBJ2-5 and V is TRBV4-1; D unresolved. Germline V gives CDR1 MGHRA, CDR2 YSYEKL. Trimming stripped 0 bases from V and 4 bases from J, with 3 bases between. CDR3 size: 12 residues. The CDR3 nucleotides read TGCGCCAGCAGCCAAGATCGAGAGACCCAGTACTTC. It specifies CASSQDRETQYF.

The V gene is TRBV11-3, the J gene TRBJ2-3; 10 nucleotides line up with TRBD2. The germline V gene encodes CDR1 SGHNT and CDR2 YENEEA. V dropped 6 bases and J dropped 1; count of bases not matched to a gene: 4. The CDR3 is 15 amino acids. This CDR3 is CASSAGTSGTDTQYF. CDR3 coding DNA: TGTGCCAGCAGTGCCGGGACTAGCGGCACAGATACGCAGTATTTT.

The rearrangement uses TRBV4-3 and TRBJ2-1, with 13 nucleotides matching TRBD2. V lost 5 bases to trimming and J lost 8 bases; unmatched junction nucleotides: 21. Germline CDR1 and CDR2: LGHNA and YSLEER. The CDR3 covers 20 residues. The chain's CDR3 is CASSSRYGLGGLAGDYEQFF. For the CDR3, the DNA is TGCGCCAGCAGCTCAAGATATGGACTCGGAGGACTAGCGGGAGATTATGAGCAGTTCTTC.

This clone occurred a few times. V gene TRBV6-5 combines with J gene TRBJ2-1, with D maybe TRBD2 (5 bases). V was pared by 8 bases and J by 7 bases, with 12 bases between. Germline CDR1 is MNHEY and CDR2 is SVGAGI. This CDR3 region has 12 residues. Here the CDR3 DNA reads TGTGCCAGCGGACTGACTACAAATGAGCAGTTCTTC. Its translation: CASGLTTNEQFF.

The chain uses TRBV27 and TRBJ1-2; possibly TRBD1 for D (6 bases). The CDR3 covers 15 residues. Germline loops: CDR1 MNHEY, CDR2 SMNVEV (reference sequence). V gave up 4 bases and J gave up 6 bases, with 18 bases separating them. The CDR3 DNA sequence: TGTGCCAGCAGTTCCCCCTACACAGGGTTAAATGGCTACACCTTC. Translating gives CASSSPYTGLNGYTF.

The CDR3 reads CATSRDVTSEQYF. CDR3 DNA sequence: TGTGCCACCAGCAGAGATGTTACTAGCGAGCAGTACTTC. The chain has TRBV15 and TRBJ2-7; D might be TRBD2 (5 bases). Germline-derived CDR1 and CDR2 are LNHNV and YYDKDF (reference sequence). The CDR3 has 13 amino acids. The V end lost 0 bases, the J end lost 6 bases, and 9 bases lay between the germline ends. Supplemented by reference TRBV15 and TRBJ2-7, the full variable domain reads DAMVIQNPRYQVTQFGKPVTLSCSQTLNHNVMYWYQQKSSQAPKLLFHYYDKDFNNEADTPDNFQSRRPNTSFCFLDIRSPGLGDTAMYLCATSRDVTSEQYFGPGTRLTVT.